These 27 T cell receptor beta chains came from one sample sequenced in a study of blood T cell repertoires in COVID-19. Clones were sequenced by immunoSEQ multiplex PCR, and TCRdb holds only the in-frame ones, with some missing. The sample holds some 400,000 clones; 81% are singletons and the top ten take roughly 1.2%. The sequenced material came from peripheral blood. All receptors come from a human donor with acute or convalescent COVID-19. The donor label of this sample is uncertain.

There are a few counts of this clone. This chain links TRBV7-2 with TRBJ1-1, with D maybe TRBD1 (5 bases). V gave up 0 bases and J gave up 0 bases, with 5 bases separating them. Germline CDR1 and CDR2: SGHTA and FQGNSA. The CDR3 is made up of 14 amino acids. CDR3 sequence (DNA): TGTGCCAGCAGCTTAGCAGGGGTGAACACTGAAGCTTTCTTT. Residues: CASSLAGVNTEAFF.

The rearrangement joins TRBV28 to TRBJ1-1; 9 nucleotides align to TRBD1. V was clipped by 5 bases and J by 7 bases; unmatched bases: 11. The CDR3 extends over 15 amino acids. Germline V CDR1 and CDR2: MDHEN, SYDVKM. CDR3 sequence: CASSPTGQGRVEAFF. The CDR3, as DNA: TGTGCCAGCAGTCCAACGGGACAGGGACGCGTTGAAGCTTTCTTT.

The chain couples TRBV28 to TRBJ2-7; weak D call: TRBD1 (6 bases). The CDR3 has 16 amino acids. Trimming cost V 2 bases and J 0 bases, with 14 bases left between them. Per germline, CDR1 MDHEN and CDR2 SYDVKM. CDR3 region: CASSLRSGAFSYEQYF. The CDR3 region has the DNA TGTGCCAGCAGTTTAAGGTCAGGGGCCTTCTCCTACGAGCAGTACTTC.

This chain connects TRBV29-1 to TRBJ1-5; no firm D call. The germline gives CDR1 SQVTM, CDR2 ANQGSEA. Trimming took 7 bases from V and 0 from J, leaving 10 bases between them. The CDR3 contains 13 residues. CDR3 DNA sequence: TGCAGCGCCCTAAGCGGTAGCAATCAGCCCCAGCATTTT. This translates into CSALSGSNQPQHF.

The V and J genes are TRBV10-3 and TRBJ2-5, with 8 bases lining up with TRBD2. CDR1 and CDR2 (germline): ENHRY, SYGVKD. This CDR3 is 14 amino acids long. V was pared by 6 bases and J by 5 bases, with 8 bases of the junction left unmatched. This chain's CDR3 is CAIRMDTGGETQYF. In nucleotides, the CDR3 is TGTGCCATCAGGATGGACACGGGAGGGGAGACCCAGTACTTC.

This clone showed up just once. The V call is TRBV6-5, the J call TRBJ1-1, with D uncertain. Germline V gene data show CDR1 as MNHEY and CDR2 as SVGAGI. This CDR3 comprises 15 residues. Between the trimmed V and J ends, which lost 1 base and 0 bases, there was a span of 9 bases. The CDR3 bases are TGTGCCAGCAGTTACTGGGAGGTAGTGAACACTGAAGCTTTCTTT. This gives the protein CASSYWEVVNTEAFF.

V gene TRBV19 combines with J gene TRBJ1-6; D is possibly TRBD1 (6 bases). The CDR3 loop spans 14 amino acids. V was pared by 6 bases and J by 7 bases, with 13 bases between. Germline V CDR1 and CDR2: LNHDA, SQIVND (reference sequence). CDR3 nucleotide sequence: TGTGCCAGTAGAAGAGGACAGACAAATTCACCCCTCCACTTT. Encoded protein: CASRRGQTNSPLHF.

The rearrangement uses TRBV12-5 and TRBJ1-5; D remains ambiguous. Germline loops: CDR1 LGHNT, CDR2 FRNRAP. Trimming removed 2 bases at V and 12 bases at J, with 11 bases between. This CDR3 contains 12 residues. The CDR3 loop is CASGLPSGGQHF. The CDR3 DNA sequence: TGTGCTAGTGGTTTGCCATCCGGCGGCCAGCATTTT. The full variable domain, rest sourced from reference TRBV12-5 and TRBJ1-5, is DARVTQTPRHKVTEMGQEVTMRCQPILGHNTVFWYRQTMMQGLELLAYFRNRAPLDDSGMPKDRFSAEMPDATLATLKIQPSEPRDSAVYFCASGLPSGGQHFGDGTRLSIL.

The chain couples TRBV28 to TRBJ1-5, with 7 bases matching TRBD1. The germline V gene encodes CDR1 MDHEN and CDR2 SYDVKM. V shed 2 bases and J 2 bases; nucleotides not matched to a gene: 6. This CDR3 region has 16 residues. CDR3 amino acids: CASSLTHRGGNQPQHF. For the CDR3, the DNA is TGTGCCAGCAGTTTAACACACAGGGGAGGCAATCAGCCCCAGCATTTT.

The rearrangement uses TRBV2 and TRBJ1-2, with TRBD1 matching 9 bases. The germline gives CDR1 SNHLY, CDR2 FYNNEI. With V trimmed by 4 bases and J by 8 bases, 8 bases remained unmatched. The CDR3 runs to 14 residues. The CDR3 region is CASSGDRVSLGYTF. In DNA, the CDR3 is TGTGCCAGCAGTGGGGACAGGGTTAGTTTGGGCTACACCTTC.

This sequence joins TRBV5-1 and TRBJ2-2, with D possibly called TRBD1 or TRBD2 (5 bases each). CDR1 and CDR2 from the germline V gene are SGHRS and YFSETQ. The CDR3 totals 14 residues. Deletions cut 9 bases from V and 1 base from J, with 13 bases between. The CDR3 bases are TGCGCCACCAGAGGGGTTATGAACACCGGGGAGCTGTTTTTT. Its translation: CATRGVMNTGELFF.

V is TRBV2 and J is TRBJ2-3; 9 nucleotides agree with TRBD1. This CDR3 has 14 amino acids. CDR1 is SNHLY and CDR2 is FYNNEI in the germline V gene. The trim removed 4 bases at V and 4 bases at J, leaving 3 bases unmatched. The CDR3 nucleotides are TGTGCCAGCAGTGGGGACAGGGCCGCAGATACGCAGTATTTT. Translation: CASSGDRAADTQYF.

The CDR3 loop is CASSFPDRNNYGYTF. DNA of the CDR3: TGTGCCAGCAGCTTCCCAGACAGGAATAACTATGGCTACACCTTC. The V gene is TRBV7-2, the J gene TRBJ1-2; D is perhaps TRBD1 (6 bases). CDR3 length: 15 amino acids. V shed 3 bases and J shed 1 base, with 12 bases lying between them. Germline lookup yields CDR1 SGHTA and CDR2 FQGNSA.

V usage is TRBV23-1 and J usage is TRBJ1-4; D ambiguous. TRBV23-1 belongs to the ORF category, with a function that is uncertain. V lost 4 bases, J lost 4 bases, and 13 bases lay in between. CDR3 length: 15 residues. The CDR3 sequence is CASSRRQGSNEKLFF. The CDR3 coding sequence is TGCGCCAGCAGTCGGCGACAAGGGAGTAATGAAAAACTGTTTTTT.

V gene TRBV19 combines with J gene TRBJ1-4; TRBD1 agrees at 7 bases. This CDR3 is built from 15 residues. Per germline, CDR1 LNHDA and CDR2 SQIVND (reference sequence). V lost 0 bases and J lost 10; bases outside the gene matches: 8. In nucleotides, the CDR3 is TGTGCCAGTAGTATAGAAAGGACAGGACTTCGAAAACTGTTTTTT. It specifies CASSIERTGLRKLFF. Filled out from reference TRBV19 and TRBJ1-4, the complete variable domain reads DGGITQSPKYLFRKEGQNVTLSCEQNLNHDAMYWYRQDPGQGLRLIYYSQIVNDFQKGDIAEGYSVSREKKESFPLTVTSAQKNPTAFYLCASSIERTGLRKLFFGSGTQLSVL.

The genes are TRBV3-1 (or the pseudogene TRBV3-2) and TRBJ1-4; TRBD1 agrees at 8 bases. The CDR3 runs 15 residues. J was trimmed by 10 bases and V by 4 bases; bases with no gene match: 11. CDR1 is LGHDT, CDR2 YNNKEL, per germline (reference sequence). CDR3 coding DNA: TGTGCCAGCAGCCCGCGGACAGGGCATCTGCGAAAACTGTTTTTT. This encodes CASSPRTGHLRKLFF.

The rearrangement links TRBV27 to TRBJ2-5; tentatively, D is TRBD2 (5 bases). This CDR3 has 15 amino acids. V lost 0 bases and J 5 bases, leaving 13 bases between the germline ends. The germline V gene encodes CDR1 MNHEY and CDR2 SMNVEV (reference sequence). The CDR3 DNA is TGTGCCAGCAGTTTATCTCGCGGGCCCGGGGAGACCCAGTACTTC. Its translation: CASSLSRGPGETQYF.

This clone was seen more than once but under ten times. This chain uses TRBV5-6 with TRBJ1-2; 8 nucleotides match TRBD1. V lost 3 bases and J lost 7; bases outside the gene matches: 8. Germline V gives CDR1 SGHDT, CDR2 YYEEEE. The CDR3 totals 14 residues. The chain's CDR3 is CASSYRDRLSGYTF. For the CDR3, the DNA is TGTGCCAGCAGCTACCGGGACAGGCTCAGTGGCTACACCTTC.

V usage is TRBV7-8 and J usage is TRBJ1-4; D gene ambiguous. This CDR3 is built from 12 residues. The V and J ends lost 5 bases and 7 bases respectively, with 8 bases between them. CDR1 and CDR2 (germline): SGHVS, FQNEAQ. The CDR3 loop is CASSPFPEKLFF. CDR3 DNA sequence: TGTGCCAGCAGCCCTTTCCCTGAAAAACTGTTTTTT. Based on the CDR3 plus reference TRBV7-8 and TRBJ1-4, the full variable domain is GAGVSQSPRYKVAKRGQDVALRCDPISGHVSLFWYQQALGQGPEFLTYFQNEAQLDKSGLPSDRFFAERPEGSVSTLKIQRTQQEDSAVYLCASSPFPEKLFFGSGTQLSVL.

V is TRBV5-8 and J is TRBJ2-2; D not resolved. CDR3 length: 12 amino acids. Trimming shortened V by 4 bases and J by 5 bases, and 6 bases separated the two germline ends. Looked up from germline, CDR1 is SGHTS and CDR2 is YDEGEE. For the CDR3, the DNA is TGTGCCAGCAGCCCCATTACCGGGGAGCTGTTTTTT. Protein: CASSPITGELFF.

V and J are TRBV21-1 and TRBJ1-5. TRBV21-1 is described as a pseudogene. This CDR3 comprises 13 residues. The CDR3 DNA reads as TGTGCCAGCAGGCGGGGGGGGTTTCAGCCCCAGCATTTT. Translated, it gives CASRRGGFQPQHF.

This clone came up a few times. The J gene is TRBJ2-1, the V gene TRBV5-4, with 8 bases fitting TRBD2. This CDR3 is 18 amino acids long. After removal of 4 bases from V and 6 bases from J, the junction contained 18 bases not matched to a gene. Germline V lookup: CDR1 SGHNT, CDR2 YYREEE (reference sequence). The CDR3 reads CASSPTSRLAPRGNEQFF. The CDR3 nucleotides read TGTGCCAGCAGCCCTACCTCCCGACTAGCGCCCCGTGGCAATGAGCAGTTCTTC.

The chain joins TRBV6-4 to TRBJ2-1, with TRBD2 matching over 8 bases. Germline V lookup: CDR1 MRHNA, CDR2 SNTAGT. V shed 4 bases and J 7 bases; nucleotides not matched to a gene: 6. The CDR3 is 14 amino acids. CDR3 loop: CASSASGSRNEQFF. The CDR3 region has the DNA TGTGCCAGCAGTGCCAGCGGGAGCAGGAATGAGCAGTTCTTC.

The V and J genes are TRBV7-8 and TRBJ2-2, with 9 bases fitting TRBD2. CDR1 and CDR2 from the germline V gene are SGHVS and FQNEAQ. J lost 2 bases, V lost 6 bases, and 4 bases had no gene match. The CDR3 contains 15 residues. CDR3 in DNA: TGTGCCAGCAGAGAGCGGGGGGATAACACCGGGGAGCTGTTTTTT. It is translated as CASRERGDNTGELFF.

The chain is built from TRBV27 and TRBJ2-7; the match to TRBD2 covers 13 bases. The length of the CDR3 is 13 residues. Germline lookup yields CDR1 MNHEY and CDR2 SMNVEV (reference sequence). The junction had 2 bases not matched to a gene; V was cut back by 8 bases and J by 4 bases. This CDR3 reads CASQGLAGYEQYF. Here the CDR3 DNA reads TGTGCCAGCCAGGGACTAGCGGGGTACGAGCAGTACTTC.

This chain links TRBV3-1 (or the pseudogene TRBV3-2) with TRBJ2-1; TRBD1 agrees at 8 bases. Trimming cost V 5 bases and J 0 bases; bases outside gene matches: 3. The CDR3 length is 15 residues. CDR1 is LGHDT, CDR2 YNNKEL, per germline (reference sequence). This chain's CDR3 is CASSSGQVSYNEQFF. CDR3 nucleotide sequence: TGTGCCAGCAGCTCGGGACAGGTCTCCTACAATGAGCAGTTCTTC.

As concerns this clone: The identical CDR3 is also encoded by other nucleotide sequences in the sample. V is TRBV28 and J is TRBJ1-2, with D perhaps TRBD1 (5 bases). The V gene's germline CDR1 is MDHEN and CDR2 SYDVKM. This CDR3 comprises 13 residues. Trimming stripped 3 bases from V and 1 base from J, with 6 bases between. The CDR3 region has the DNA TGTGCCAGCAGTTTTGACAGTAACTATGGCTACACCTTC. Translating gives CASSFDSNYGYTF.